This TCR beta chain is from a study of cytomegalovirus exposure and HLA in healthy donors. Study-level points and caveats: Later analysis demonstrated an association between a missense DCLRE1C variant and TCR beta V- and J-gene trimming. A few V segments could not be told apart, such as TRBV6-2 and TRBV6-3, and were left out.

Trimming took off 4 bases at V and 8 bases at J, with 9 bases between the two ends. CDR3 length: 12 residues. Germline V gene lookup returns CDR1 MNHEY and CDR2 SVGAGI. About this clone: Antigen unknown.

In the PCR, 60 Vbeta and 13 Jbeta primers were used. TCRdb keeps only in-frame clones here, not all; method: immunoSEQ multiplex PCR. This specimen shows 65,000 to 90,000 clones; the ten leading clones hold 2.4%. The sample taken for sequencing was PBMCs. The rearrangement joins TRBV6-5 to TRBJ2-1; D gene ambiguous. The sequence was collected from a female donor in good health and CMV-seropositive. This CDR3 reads CASSFLGDEQFF. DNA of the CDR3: TGTGCCAGCAGTTTCCTAGGCGATGAGCAGTTCTTC.